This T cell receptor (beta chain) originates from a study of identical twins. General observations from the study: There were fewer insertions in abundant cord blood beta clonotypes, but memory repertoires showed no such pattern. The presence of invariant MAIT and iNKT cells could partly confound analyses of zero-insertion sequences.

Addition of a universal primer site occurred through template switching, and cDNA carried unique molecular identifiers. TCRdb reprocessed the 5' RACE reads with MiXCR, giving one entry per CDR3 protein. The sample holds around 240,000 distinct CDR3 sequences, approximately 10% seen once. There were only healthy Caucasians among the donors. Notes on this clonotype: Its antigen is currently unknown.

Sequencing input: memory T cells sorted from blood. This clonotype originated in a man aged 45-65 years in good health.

In nucleotides, the CDR3 is TGCAGTGCTAGAGATCGGCAGGCTTACTACAATGAGCAGTTCTTC. Protein: CSARDRQAYYNEQFF. The V call is TRBV20-1, the J call TRBJ2-1; D is unresolved. Germline-derived CDR1 and CDR2 are DFQATT and SNEGSKA (reference sequence). Trimming took off 0 bases at V and 3 bases at J, with 12 bases between the two ends. The CDR3 has 15 residues.